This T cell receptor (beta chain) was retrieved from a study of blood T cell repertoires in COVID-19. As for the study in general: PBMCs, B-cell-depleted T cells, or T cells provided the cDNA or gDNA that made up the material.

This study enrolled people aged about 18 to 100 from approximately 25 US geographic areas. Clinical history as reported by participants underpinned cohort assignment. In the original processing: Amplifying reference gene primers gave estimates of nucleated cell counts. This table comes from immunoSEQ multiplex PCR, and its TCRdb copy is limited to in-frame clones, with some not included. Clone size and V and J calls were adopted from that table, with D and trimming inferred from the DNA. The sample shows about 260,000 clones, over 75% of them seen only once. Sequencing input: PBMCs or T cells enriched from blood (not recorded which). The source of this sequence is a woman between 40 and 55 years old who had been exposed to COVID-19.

Written as DNA, the CDR3 is TGTGCCTTGGAAGGGGCCGCCTACGAGCAGTACTTC. This translates into CALEGAAYEQYF. The chain links TRBV30 to TRBJ2-7; D may be TRBD1 (5 bases). There are 12 residues in the CDR3. CDR1 and CDR2 (germline): GTSNPN, SVGIG (reference sequence). Trimming cost V 7 bases and J 2 bases, with 12 bases left between them.